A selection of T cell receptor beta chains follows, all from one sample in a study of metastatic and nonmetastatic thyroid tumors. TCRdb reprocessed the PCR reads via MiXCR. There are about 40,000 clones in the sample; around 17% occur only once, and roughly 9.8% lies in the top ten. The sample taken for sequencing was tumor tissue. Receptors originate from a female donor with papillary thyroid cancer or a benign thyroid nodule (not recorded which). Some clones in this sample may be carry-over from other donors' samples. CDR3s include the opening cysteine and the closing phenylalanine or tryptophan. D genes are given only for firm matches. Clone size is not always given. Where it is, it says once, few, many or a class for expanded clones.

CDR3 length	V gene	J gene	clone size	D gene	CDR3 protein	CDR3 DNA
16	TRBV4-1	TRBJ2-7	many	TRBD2	CASSQDQAGVDSEQYF	TGCGCCAGCAGCCAAGATCAGGCGGGAGTAGATTCCGAGCAGTACTTC
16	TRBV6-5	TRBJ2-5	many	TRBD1	CASSYFPGGKGETQYF	TGTGCCAGCAGTTACTTTCCAGGGGGTAAGGGAGAGACCCAGTACTTC
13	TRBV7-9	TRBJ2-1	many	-	CASTFSPRSEQFF	TGTGCCAGCACCTTTTCCCCACGGAGTGAGCAGTTCTTC
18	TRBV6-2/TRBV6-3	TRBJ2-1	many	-	CASSYSRRAGRAWNEQFF	TGTGCCAGCAGTTACTCGAGGAGGGCCGGGAGAGCGTGGAATGAGCAGTTCTTC
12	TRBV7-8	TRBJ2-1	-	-	CASSLEVTGMFF	TGTGCCAGCAGCTTAGAGGTTACAGGGATGTTCTTC
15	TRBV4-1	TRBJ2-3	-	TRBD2	CASSLLAGEIDTQYF	TGCGCCAGCAGTCTCCTAGCGGGAGAAATAGATACGCAGTATTTT
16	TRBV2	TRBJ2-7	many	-	CASSESLGFLGGEQYF	TGTGCCAGCAGTGAAAGCTTAGGGTTCCTCGGGGGCGAGCAGTACTTC
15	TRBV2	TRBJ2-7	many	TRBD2	CASKWTSGFSYEQYF	TGTGCCAGCAAATGGACTAGCGGCTTCTCCTACGAGCAGTACTTC
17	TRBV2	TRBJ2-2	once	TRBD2	CASSRGTSGSLGGELSF	TGTGCCAGCAGTCGAGGGACTAGCGGGAGTCTAGGCGGGGAGCTGTCTTTT
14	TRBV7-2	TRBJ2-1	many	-	CASSPSLTDNEQFF	TGTGCCAGCAGCCCATCGCTGACAGACAATGAGCAGTTCTTC
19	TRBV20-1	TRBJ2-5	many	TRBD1	CSARDLVTSTRGPQETQYF	TGCAGTGCTAGAGATCTTGTGACCTCTACCAGGGGGCCTCAAGAGACCCAGTACTTC
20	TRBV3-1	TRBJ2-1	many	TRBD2	CASSPTPPWSGRAVFGEQFF	TGTGCCAGCAGTCCAACCCCCCCGTGGAGCGGGAGGGCCGTTTTTGGTGAGCAGTTCTTC
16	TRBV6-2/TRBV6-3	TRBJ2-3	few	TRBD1	CASSPQGATFMDTQYF	TGTGCCAGCAGTCCGCAGGGGGCGACGTTTATGGATACGCAGTATTTT
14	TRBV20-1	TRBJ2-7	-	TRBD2	CSARSFSGTFEQYF	TGCAGTGCTCGGAGTTTTAGCGGGACCTTCGAGCAGTACTTC
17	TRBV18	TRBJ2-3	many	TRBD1	CASSPPRGGPFSDTQYF	TGTGCCAGCTCACCACCGCGAGGGGGCCCGTTCTCTGATACGCAGTATTTT
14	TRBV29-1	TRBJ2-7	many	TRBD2	CSVEVGGGTYEQYF	TGCAGCGTTGAAGTCGGGGGGGGCACCTACGAGCAGTACTTC
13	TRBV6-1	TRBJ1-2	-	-	CASRKTGVYGYTF	TGTGCCAGCAGAAAGACAGGCGTATATGGCTACACCTTC
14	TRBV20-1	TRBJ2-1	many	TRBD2	CSASRTSGYNEQFF	TGCAGTGCTAGTAGGACTAGCGGGTACAATGAGCAGTTCTTC
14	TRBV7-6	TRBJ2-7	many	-	CASSLVAGLGEQYF	TGTGCCAGCAGCTTAGTGGCAGGACTGGGGGAGCAGTACTTC
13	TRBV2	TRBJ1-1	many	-	CASRDAFNTEAFF	TGTGCCAGCAGGGACGCCTTTAACACTGAAGCTTTCTTT
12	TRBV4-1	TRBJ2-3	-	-	CASSQDVDTQYF	TGCGCCAGCAGCCAAGATGTAGATACGCAGTATTTT
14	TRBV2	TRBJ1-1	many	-	CATLSTRGAAEAFF	TGTGCCACCCTTAGCACACGCGGGGCGGCTGAAGCTTTCTTT
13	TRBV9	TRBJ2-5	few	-	CASSVSAGETQYF	TGTGCCAGCAGCGTTAGCGCCGGGGAGACCCAGTACTTC
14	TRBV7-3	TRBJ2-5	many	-	CASSKQGGEETQYF	TGTGCCAGCAGCAAACAGGGAGGGGAAGAGACCCAGTACTTC
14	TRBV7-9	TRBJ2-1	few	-	CASSLPKNYNEQFF	TGTGCCAGCAGCTTGCCTAAAAATTACAATGAGCAGTTCTTC
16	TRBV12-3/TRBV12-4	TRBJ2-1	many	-	CASSLGQLISYNEQFF	TGTGCCAGCAGTTTAGGACAACTAATCTCCTACAATGAGCAGTTCTTC
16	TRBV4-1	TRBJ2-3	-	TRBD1	CASSPSLDRGRSAQYF	TGCGCCAGCAGTCCAAGTCTGGACAGGGGACGGTCAGCGCAGTATTTT
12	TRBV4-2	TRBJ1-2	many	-	CASSQITHGYTF	TGTGCCAGCAGCCAAATCACCCATGGCTACACCTTC
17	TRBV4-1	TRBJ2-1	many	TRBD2	CASSQGSGTSSYNEQFF	TGCGCCAGCAGCCAAGGGTCGGGGACTAGCTCCTACAATGAGCAGTTCTTC
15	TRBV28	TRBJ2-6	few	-	CASRPGNSWANVLTF	TGTGCCAGTAGGCCGGGGAACTCTTGGGCCAACGTCCTGACTTTC
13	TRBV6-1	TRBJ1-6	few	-	CASGDWGSSPLHF	TGTGCCAGCGGCGACTGGGGTAGTTCACCCCTCCACTTT
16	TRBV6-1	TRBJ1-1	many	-	CASSATRGDMNTEAFF	TGTGCCAGCAGTGCAACTAGGGGGGATATGAACACTGAAGCTTTCTTT
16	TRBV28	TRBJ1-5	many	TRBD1	CASSLADRGLNQPQHF	TGTGCCAGCAGTTTAGCGGACAGGGGGCTCAATCAGCCCCAGCATTTT